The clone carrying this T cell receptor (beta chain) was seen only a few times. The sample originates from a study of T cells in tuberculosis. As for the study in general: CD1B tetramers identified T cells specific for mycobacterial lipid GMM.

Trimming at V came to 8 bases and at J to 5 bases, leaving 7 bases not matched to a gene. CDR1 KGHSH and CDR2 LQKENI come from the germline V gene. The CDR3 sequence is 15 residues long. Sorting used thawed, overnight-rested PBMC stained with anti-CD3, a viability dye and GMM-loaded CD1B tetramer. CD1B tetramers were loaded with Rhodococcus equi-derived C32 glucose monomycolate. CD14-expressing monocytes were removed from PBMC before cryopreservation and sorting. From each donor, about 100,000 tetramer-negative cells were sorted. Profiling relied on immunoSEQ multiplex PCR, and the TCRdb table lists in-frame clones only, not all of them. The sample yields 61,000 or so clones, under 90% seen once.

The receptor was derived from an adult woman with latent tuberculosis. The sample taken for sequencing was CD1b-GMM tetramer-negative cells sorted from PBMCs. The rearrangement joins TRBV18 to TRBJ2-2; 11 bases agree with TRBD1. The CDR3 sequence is CASASDRGLTGELFF. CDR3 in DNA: TGTGCCAGCGCCTCGGACAGGGGGCTTACCGGGGAGCTGTTTTTT.